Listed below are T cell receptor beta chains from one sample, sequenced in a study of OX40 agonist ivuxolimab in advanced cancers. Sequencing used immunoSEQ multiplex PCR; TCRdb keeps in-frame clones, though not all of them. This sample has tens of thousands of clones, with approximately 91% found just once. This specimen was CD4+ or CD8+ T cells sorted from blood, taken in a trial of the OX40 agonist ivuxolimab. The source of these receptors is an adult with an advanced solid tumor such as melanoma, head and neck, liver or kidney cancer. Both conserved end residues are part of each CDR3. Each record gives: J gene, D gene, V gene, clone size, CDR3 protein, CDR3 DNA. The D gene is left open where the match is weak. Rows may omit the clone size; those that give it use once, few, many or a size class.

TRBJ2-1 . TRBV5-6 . CASSSDDNEQFF TGTGCCAGCAGCTCGGACGACAATGAGCAGTTCTTC
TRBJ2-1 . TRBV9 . CASSVGLGIYNEQFF TGTGCCAGCAGCGTAGGACTCGGGATCTACAATGAGCAGTTCTTC
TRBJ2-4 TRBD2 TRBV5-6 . CASSRRWEGKNIQYF TGTGCCAGCAGCCGGAGGTGGGAGGGCAAAAACATTCAGTACTTC
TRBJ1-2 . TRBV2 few CASSEAHSDGYTF TGTGCCAGCAGTGAAGCGCACTCAGATGGCTACACCTTC
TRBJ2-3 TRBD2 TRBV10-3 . CAVSGLAGEDTQYF TGTGCCGTGTCGGGACTAGCGGGAGAAGATACGCAGTATTTT
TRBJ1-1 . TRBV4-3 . CASSQVEGALEAFF TGCGCCAGCAGCCAAGTTGAAGGGGCTCTAGAAGCTTTCTTT
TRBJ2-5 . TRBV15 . CATSRDYGNLQETQYF TGTGCCACCAGCAGAGATTATGGGAATCTCCAAGAGACCCAGTACTTC
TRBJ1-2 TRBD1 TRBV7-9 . CASSSDRVYYGYTF TGTGCCAGCAGCTCAGACAGGGTTTACTATGGCTACACCTTC
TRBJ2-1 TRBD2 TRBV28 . CASRGAGVNGYNEQFF TGTGCCAGCAGAGGAGCGGGAGTGAATGGCTACAATGAGCAGTTCTTC
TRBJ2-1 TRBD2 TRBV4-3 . CASSRVVAGGSYNEQFF TGCGCCAGCAGCCGAGTAGTTGCGGGAGGGTCCTACAATGAGCAGTTCTTC
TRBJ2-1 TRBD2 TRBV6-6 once CASSYVAGYNEQFF TGTGCCAGCAGTTACGTAGCGGGCTACAATGAGCAGTTCTTC
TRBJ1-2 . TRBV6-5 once CASSYSGGSNYGYTF TGTGCCAGCAGTTACTCGGGGGGGTCTAACTATGGCTACACCTTC